The 26 T cell receptor beta chains reported below all come from one sample, sequenced in a study of T cell responses to AZD1222 COVID-19 vaccine. Generated by immunoSEQ multiplex PCR, the TCRdb table keeps only in-frame clones and is missing some. Here the sample spans roughly 120,000 clones, approximately 88% being singletons. This material consisted of peripheral blood, taken on day 0 of AZD1222 vaccination. The receptors were gathered from an adult in good health.

The CDR3 DNA reads TGCAGCGCTAACCAATTCTCGAGAGGGGGGGAGCTGTTTTTT. Protein: CSANQFSRGGELFF. This chain links TRBV29-1 with TRBJ2-2, with D possibly TRBD2 on 5 matching bases. Germline V CDR1 and CDR2: SQVTM, ANQGSEA. The V end lost 7 bases, the J end lost 8 bases, and 20 bases lay between the germline ends. This CDR3 has 14 residues.

The chain joins TRBV3-1 (or the pseudogene TRBV3-2) to TRBJ2-1, with D unresolved. The CDR3 has 14 amino acids. Trimming removed 6 bases at V and 0 bases at J, with 9 bases between. CDR1 LGHDT and CDR2 YNNKEL come from the germline V gene (reference sequence). CDR3 loop: CASRSSYSYNEQFF. The CDR3 nucleotides are TGTGCCAGCAGAAGCAGCTACTCCTACAATGAGCAGTTCTTC.

The chain has TRBV15 and TRBJ2-7, with 7 nucleotides matching TRBD2. The CDR3 extends over 14 amino acids. Germline V gene lookup returns CDR1 LNHNV and CDR2 YYDKDF (reference sequence). V was clipped by 0 bases and J by 5 bases; unmatched bases: 4. The CDR3 region is CATSRDHTSDEQYF. The CDR3 DNA follows: TGTGCCACCAGCAGAGATCACACTAGCGACGAGCAGTACTTC.

In its sample, this clone was seen a few times. The chain joins TRBV6-5 to TRBJ1-6, with 12 nucleotides matching TRBD1. CDR3 length equals 14 residues. Germline-derived CDR1 and CDR2 are MNHEY and SVGAGI. V shed 6 bases and J 10 bases; nucleotides not matched to a gene: 4. Written as DNA, the CDR3 is TGTGCCAGCAGACGGGACAGGGGGCTCTCACCCCTCCACTTT. Translated, it gives CASRRDRGLSPLHF.

This clone has only one observation. V is TRBV7-9 and J is TRBJ2-7; TRBD1 matches at 7 bases. The CDR3 sequence is 14 residues long. Per germline, CDR1 SEHNR and CDR2 FQNEAQ (reference sequence). V shed 2 bases, J shed 7 bases, and the junction held 8 bases outside the gene matches. The CDR3 reads CASSLFDRVGEQYF. Written as DNA, the CDR3 is TGTGCCAGCAGCTTATTCGACAGGGTCGGGGAGCAGTACTTC.

The chain employs TRBV2 and TRBJ1-5, with TRBD1 matching over 7 bases. Unmatched junction bases numbered 6, after V lost 3 bases and J lost 1 base. The CDR3 has 16 residues. From germline, CDR1 is SNHLY and CDR2 FYNNEI. The CDR3 spells CASSEAGGESNQPQHF. The CDR3 DNA is TGTGCCAGCAGTGAGGCAGGGGGTGAGAGCAATCAGCCCCAGCATTTT.

The V and J genes are TRBV5-1 and TRBJ2-2, with D tentatively TRBD2 (5 bases). CDR1 and CDR2 (germline): SGHRS, YFSETQ. The length of the CDR3 is 14 residues. Deletions cut 4 bases from V and 6 bases from J, with 13 bases between. CDR3 in DNA: TGCGCCAGCAGCCCAGATCTAGCACCCGGGGAGCTGTTTTTT. This translates into CASSPDLAPGELFF. The variable domain in full, completed from reference TRBV5-1 and TRBJ2-2, reads KAGVTQTPRYLIKTRGQQVTLSCSPISGHRSVSWYQQTPGQGLQFLFEYFSETQRNKGNFPGRFSGRQFSNSRSEMNVSTLELGDSALYLCASSPDLAPGELFFGEGSRLTVL.

The chain uses TRBV5-1 and TRBJ2-3; maybe TRBD2 (5 bases). Trimming removed 1 base at V and 1 base at J, with 16 bases between. Germline V gives CDR1 SGHRS, CDR2 YFSETQ. The CDR3 extends over 17 amino acids. The CDR3 loop reads CASSLWGFGEGTDTQYF. In nucleotides, the CDR3 is TGCGCCAGCAGCTTGTGGGGATTCGGGGAAGGCACAGATACGCAGTATTTT.

The chain recombines TRBV19 with TRBJ2-3, with a tentative D call TRBD2 (6 bases). This CDR3 spans 15 amino acids. Germline V gene lookup returns CDR1 LNHDA and CDR2 SQIVND (reference sequence). Trimming pared 3 bases from V and 2 bases from J, leaving 12 bases between. CDR3 region: CASSMEGRDTDTQYF. DNA of the CDR3: TGTGCCAGTAGTATGGAGGGGCGAGACACAGATACGCAGTATTTT.

The CDR3 reads CAIVFRAGGLRACTEAFF. The CDR3 coding sequence is TGCGCCATCGTATTTCGGGCAGGGGGCCTGAGGGCGTGCACTGAAGCTTTCTTT. The chain employs TRBV10-1 and TRBJ1-1; 8 bases fit TRBD1. V was pared by 10 bases and J by 4 bases, with 23 bases of the junction left unmatched. From germline, CDR1 is WNHNN and CDR2 SYGVQD (reference sequence). The CDR3 contains 18 residues.

This chain connects TRBV30 to TRBJ1-5, with 10 bases identical to TRBD1. The CDR3 spans 14 residues. The germline CDR1 and CDR2 sequences are GTSNPN and SVGIG (reference sequence). V was pared by 3 bases and J by 3 bases, with 2 bases of the junction left unmatched. The CDR3 DNA is TGTGCCTGGAGGGGGACAGGGGTCAATCAGCCCCAGCATTTT. The encoded protein is CAWRGTGVNQPQHF.

This chain joins TRBV19 and TRBJ1-1; 7 positions agree with TRBD1. After removal of 5 bases from V and 4 bases from J, the junction contained 7 bases not matched to a gene. Germline V gives CDR1 LNHDA, CDR2 SQIVND (reference sequence). The CDR3 is 14 residues long. The CDR3 sequence: CASSPTGLGTEAFF. The CDR3 DNA reads TGTGCCAGTAGTCCGACAGGGTTGGGCACTGAAGCTTTCTTT.

V gene TRBV4-1 combines with J gene TRBJ2-1; TRBD1 matches at 7 bases. The CDR3 is 16 residues long. The V gene end was trimmed by 4 bases and the J gene end by 5 bases; junction bases not matched to a gene: 11. Germline V gene sequence: CDR1 MGHRA, CDR2 YSYEKL. The CDR3 here is CASSPIGRGRDNEQFF. CDR3 nucleotide sequence: TGCGCCAGCAGCCCGATAGGAAGGGGGCGAGACAATGAGCAGTTCTTC.

The chain uses TRBV30 and TRBJ2-7; TRBD2 agrees at 10 bases. V lost 2 bases and J lost 0; bases outside the gene matches: 13. CDR3 length: 18 amino acids. Germline CDR1 and CDR2: GTSNPN and SVGIG (reference sequence). Here the CDR3 reads CAWSSALAGGWYSYEQYF. The CDR3 DNA reads TGTGCCTGGAGTAGTGCCTTAGCGGGAGGCTGGTACTCCTACGAGCAGTACTTC. Full variable domain (outside the CDR3, taken from reference TRBV30 and TRBJ2-7): SQTIHQWPATLVQPVGSPLSLECTVEGTSNPNLYWYRQAAGRGLQLLFYSVGIGQISSEVPQNLSASRPQDRQFILSSKKLLLSDSGFYLCAWSSALAGGWYSYEQYFGPGTRLTVT.

This chain links TRBV19 with TRBJ2-7; D is perhaps TRBD2 (5 bases). Germline assignment: CDR1 LNHDA and CDR2 SQIVND (reference sequence). Trimming pared 1 base from V and 4 bases from J, leaving 11 bases between. This CDR3 region has 14 residues. This CDR3 is CASSIVSGGYEQYF. CDR3 DNA sequence: TGTGCCAGTAGTATAGTCAGCGGAGGTTACGAGCAGTACTTC.

The chain has TRBV5-1 and TRBJ2-7, with D possibly TRBD2 on 6 matching bases. V dropped 2 bases and J dropped 7 bases, with 13 bases sitting between them. Per germline, CDR1 SGHRS and CDR2 YFSETQ. The CDR3 sequence is 13 residues long. CDR3 protein: CASSLGTAGEQYF. The CDR3 DNA reads as TGCGCCAGCAGCTTAGGGACTGCGGGTGAGCAGTACTTC.

The chain joins TRBV19 to TRBJ2-3, with D possibly matching TRBD1 (5 bases). Germline-derived CDR1 and CDR2 are LNHDA and SQIVND (reference sequence). This CDR3 has 16 residues. Trimming pared 6 bases from V and 0 bases from J, leaving 16 bases between. The CDR3 DNA reads TGTGCCAGTAGAACGACAGCCACCCCTAGCACAGATACGCAGTATTTT. It yields the protein CASRTTATPSTDTQYF. Together with reference TRBV19 and TRBJ2-3, the CDR3 gives the full variable domain: DGGITQSPKYLFRKEGQNVTLSCEQNLNHDAMYWYRQDPGQGLRLIYYSQIVNDFQKGDIAEGYSVSREKKESFPLTVTSAQKNPTAFYLCASRTTATPSTDTQYFGPGTRLTVL.

V is TRBV7-3 and J is TRBJ2-5; 7 bases agree with TRBD1. The CDR3 consists of 13 residues. V was clipped by 5 bases and J by 4 bases; unmatched bases: 4. Germline-derived CDR1 and CDR2 are SGHTA and FQGTGA. CDR3 protein: CASSHRGGETQYF. CDR3 in DNA: TGTGCCAGCAGCCACAGGGGTGGAGAGACCCAGTACTTC.

This sequence joins TRBV6-4 and TRBJ2-3; TRBD1 might be the D (6 bases). The CDR3 sequence is 14 residues long. V gave up 7 bases and J gave up 6 bases, with 17 bases separating them. Germline assignment: CDR1 MRHNA and CDR2 SNTAGT. The CDR3 here is CASKAGDAADTQYF. The CDR3 DNA reads TGTGCCAGCAAAGCAGGGGACGCCGCGGATACGCAGTATTTT.

The CDR3 DNA follows: TGTGCCTGGAGTGTAGGACAGCTTGGCTACACCTTC. Its protein product is CAWSVGQLGYTF. This chain joins TRBV30 and TRBJ1-2; possible D gene TRBD1, 6 bases. The V gene lost 0 bases and the J gene lost 7 bases, with 9 bases spanning the gap. The CDR3 has 12 amino acids. CDR1 and CDR2 from the germline V gene are GTSNPN and SVGIG (reference sequence).

The rearrangement joins TRBV9 to TRBJ2-1, with 7 bases fitting TRBD1. This CDR3 region has 15 residues. Germline V gene data show CDR1 as SGDLS and CDR2 as YYNGEE. After removal of 3 bases from V and 4 bases from J, the junction contained 7 bases not matched to a gene. CDR3 nucleotides: TGTGCCAGCAGCGGGTTAGGACAGGCTTACAATGAGCAGTTCTTC. It translates to CASSGLGQAYNEQFF.

Here the CDR3 DNA reads TGTGCCAGCACCCCGGGGGGGTTCACCGGGGAGCTGTTTTTT. This gives the protein CASTPGGFTGELFF. The chain links TRBV27 to TRBJ2-2; 8 bases match TRBD2. V dropped 7 bases and J dropped 4; count of bases not matched to a gene: 5. CDR3 length: 14 residues. CDR1 is MNHEY, CDR2 SMNVEV, per germline (reference sequence).

This chain joins TRBV18 and TRBJ2-4; D uncertain. V lost 5 bases and J 5 bases, leaving 7 bases between the germline ends. Germline CDR1 reads KGHSH; CDR2 reads LQKENI. The CDR3 runs to 12 residues. Here the CDR3 reads CASSYQENIQYF. Written as DNA, the CDR3 is TGTGCCAGCTCATACCAAGAAAACATTCAGTACTTC.

This chain uses TRBV2 with TRBJ1-2, with TRBD1 matching over 7 bases. This CDR3 comprises 14 residues. Germline V CDR1 and CDR2: SNHLY, FYNNEI. Trimming took 6 bases from V and 4 from J; bases not matched to a gene: 8. CDR3 nucleotide sequence: TGTGCCAGCAGGAGGGGGCGGGAAGGCTATGGCTACACCTTC. Its protein is CASRRGREGYGYTF.

The chain employs TRBV7-8 and TRBJ2-3; 7 nucleotides align to TRBD1. After removal of 4 bases from V and 5 bases from J, the junction contained 6 bases not matched to a gene. The length of the CDR3 is 14 residues. CDR1 is SGHVS and CDR2 is FQNEAQ in the germline V gene. CDR3 DNA sequence: TGTGCCAGCAGCTCTGGACAGGCAATAGATACGCAGTATTTT. It translates to CASSSGQAIDTQYF.

The chain couples TRBV2 to TRBJ2-7; the match to TRBD2 covers 7 bases. Germline V gene sequence: CDR1 SNHLY, CDR2 FYNNEI. V shed 5 bases and J 3 bases; nucleotides not matched to a gene: 10. This CDR3 has 15 amino acids. As DNA, the CDR3 is TGTGCCAGCAGTCGGCGGGGGACTCAAAACTACGAGCAGTACTTC. Encoded protein: CASSRRGTQNYEQYF.